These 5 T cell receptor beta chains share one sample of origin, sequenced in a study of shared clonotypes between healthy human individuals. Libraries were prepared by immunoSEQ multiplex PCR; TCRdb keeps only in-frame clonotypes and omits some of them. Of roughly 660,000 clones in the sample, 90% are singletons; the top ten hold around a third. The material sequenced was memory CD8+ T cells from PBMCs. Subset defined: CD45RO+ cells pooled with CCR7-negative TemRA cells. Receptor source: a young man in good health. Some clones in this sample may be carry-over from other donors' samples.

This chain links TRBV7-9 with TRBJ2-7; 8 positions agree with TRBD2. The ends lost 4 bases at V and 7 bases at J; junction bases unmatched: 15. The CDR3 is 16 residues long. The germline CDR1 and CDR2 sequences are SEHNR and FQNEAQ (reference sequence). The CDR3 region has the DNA TGTGCCAGCAGCTGGCCGAGGAGCGGGAGCGCCGAGGAGCAGTACTTC. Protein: CASSWPRSGSAEEQYF.

CDR3 sequence: CASSGGDTNYEQYF. In nucleotides, the CDR3 is TGCGCCAGCAGCGGAGGGGACACCAACTACGAGCAGTACTTC. J is TRBJ2-7 and V is TRBV5-1; D possibly matches TRBD1 or TRBD2 (6 bases each). CDR1 and CDR2 (germline): SGHRS, YFSETQ. This CDR3 has 14 residues. V gave up 4 bases and J gave up 3 bases, with 14 bases separating them.

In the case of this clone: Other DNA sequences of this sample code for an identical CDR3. CDR3 in DNA: TGTGCCAGCAGCGTTGGCGTAAGCTCCTACAATGAGCAGTTCTTC. Translation: CASSVGVSSYNEQFF. The chain combines TRBV9 with TRBJ2-1; D is ambiguous. V was shortened by 2 bases and J by 0 bases, with 9 bases between the two germline ends. There are 15 residues in the CDR3. Germline loops: CDR1 SGDLS, CDR2 YYNGEE.

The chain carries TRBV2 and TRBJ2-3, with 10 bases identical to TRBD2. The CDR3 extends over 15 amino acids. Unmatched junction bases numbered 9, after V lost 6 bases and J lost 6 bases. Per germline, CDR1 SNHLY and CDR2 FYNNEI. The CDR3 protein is CASRSSSGSVDTQYF. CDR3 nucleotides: TGTGCCAGCAGGAGTTCTAGCGGGAGCGTCGATACGCAGTATTTT.

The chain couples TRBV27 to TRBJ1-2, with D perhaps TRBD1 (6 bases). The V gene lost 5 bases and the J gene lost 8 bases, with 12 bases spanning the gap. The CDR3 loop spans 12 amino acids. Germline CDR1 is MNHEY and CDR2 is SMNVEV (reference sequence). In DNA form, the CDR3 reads TGTGCCAGCAGTACGGGGGCGGGAGGCTACACCTTC. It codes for CASSTGAGGYTF.